These 4 T cell receptor beta chains were all obtained from the same sample, sequenced in a study of cytomegalovirus exposure and HLA in healthy donors (dated by TCRdb to the late 2010s). The method behind the library was the immunoSEQ multiplex PCR assay. For the multiplex PCR, a mixture combining 60 forward primers for TCR Vbeta segments and 13 reverse primers for TCR Jbeta segments was used. TCRdb holds this immuneACCESS table with in-frame rearrangements only. Some clones are missing; in checked studies, unresolved V genes explain under half, and the rest has no known cause. This sample's table contains roughly 120,000 clones. The ten largest clonotypes hold approximately 6.8% of the sample. Material: PBMCs. Receptor source: a man aged 40-49 years in good health and CMV-seropositive.

The J gene is TRBJ2-5, the V gene TRBV6-6; 10 nucleotides agree with TRBD2. J gave up 5 bases and V 7 bases, and 10 bases lay outside the gene matches. The CDR3 runs 15 residues. Germline CDR1 is MNHNY and CDR2 is SVGAGI (reference sequence). The CDR3 DNA is TGTGCCAGCACCACGAAGGGAGCGGGAGGGGAGACCCAGTACTTC. Translated: CASTTKGAGGETQYF.

V is TRBV30 and J is TRBJ2-3; D perhaps matches TRBD2 (7 bases). Germline assignment: CDR1 GTSNPN and CDR2 SVGIG (reference sequence). The CDR3 consists of 16 residues. Deletions cut 3 bases from V and 3 bases from J, with 19 bases between. In DNA form, the CDR3 reads TGTGCCTGGAGGGTTCGGGGGGCTGGAGGGACAGATACGCAGTATTTT. Translating gives CAWRVRGAGGTDTQYF.

The CDR3: CSGVWGERDTQYF. The CDR3 region has the DNA TGCAGCGGCGTTTGGGGCGAACGGGATACGCAGTATTTT. The chain uses TRBV29-1 and TRBJ2-3; a weak D match, TRBD1 (5 bases). This CDR3 has 13 residues. Germline CDR1 and CDR2: SQVTM and ANQGSEA. V was shortened by 7 bases and J by 6 bases, with 17 bases between the two germline ends.

This chain connects TRBV7-9 to TRBJ2-7, with TRBD1 identical over 7 bases. Germline V lookup: CDR1 SEHNR, CDR2 FQNEAQ (reference sequence). The length of the CDR3 is 15 residues. The V gene end was trimmed by 5 bases and the J gene end by 2 bases; junction bases not matched to a gene: 9. The CDR3 DNA is TGTGCCAGCAGCGGAGAAGGGACAGCAACCTACGAGCAGTACTTC. As protein: CASSGEGTATYEQYF.